The 22 T cell receptor beta chains presented below share a single source sample, sequenced in a study of T cell responses to AZD1222 COVID-19 vaccine. The method was immunoSEQ multiplex PCR; TCRdb's version includes in-frame clones alone and lacks a portion of them. The data show 50,000 or so clones, approximately 90% seen once. The starting material was peripheral blood, obtained 28 days after the second AZD1222 dose. The receptors were sampled from an adult who received the AZD1222 COVID-19 vaccine.

The chain carries TRBV5-5 and TRBJ1-1; 7 positions match TRBD1. With 4 bases clipped from V and 2 bases from J, the junction kept 11 bases outside the gene matches. CDR3 size: 16 residues. The germline gives CDR1 SGHKS, CDR2 YYEKEE (reference sequence). The CDR3 sequence: CASSPTTGIHNTEAFF. The CDR3, as DNA: TGTGCCAGCAGCCCTACGACAGGGATTCATAACACTGAAGCTTTCTTT.

The V call is TRBV28, the J call TRBJ1-6, with D possibly matching TRBD1 (5 bases). The CDR3 is 13 amino acids. Deletions cut 6 bases from V and 10 bases from J, with 13 bases between. Germline-derived CDR1 and CDR2 are MDHEN and SYDVKM. CDR3 in DNA: TGTGCCAGCAGGACCGGGGCATGGTCACCCCTCCACTTT. As protein: CASRTGAWSPLHF.

This chain connects TRBV6-6 to TRBJ2-1, with no clear D. Trimming cost V 2 bases and J 5 bases, with 10 bases left between them. Germline loops: CDR1 MNHNY, CDR2 SVGAGI (reference sequence). This CDR3 contains 14 residues. Here the CDR3 reads CASSYRTGDNEQFF. In DNA, the CDR3 is TGTGCCAGCAGTTACAGGACGGGCGACAATGAGCAGTTCTTC.

The chain carries TRBV6-5 and TRBJ2-7; tentative D call: TRBD1 (5 bases). From germline, CDR1 is MNHEY and CDR2 SVGAGI. The CDR3 is made up of 14 amino acids. With 7 bases removed from V and 3 bases from J, the gap between germline ends came to 16 bases. The CDR3 sequence: CASTERGTLYEQYF. CDR3 coding DNA: TGTGCCAGCACCGAAAGGGGCACCCTCTACGAGCAGTACTTC.

The J gene is TRBJ1-6, the V gene TRBV6-1; D remains ambiguous. V lost 3 bases to trimming and J lost 3 bases, with 9 bases between them. Germline lookup yields CDR1 MNHNS and CDR2 SASEGT. This CDR3 region has 15 residues. The DNA of the CDR3 is TGTGCCAGCAGTGACGAAGGATTCTATAATTCACCCCTCCACTTT. Its protein is CASSDEGFYNSPLHF.

The chain has TRBV2 and TRBJ2-3; D is unresolved. CDR3 size: 13 residues. In germline, CDR1 is SNHLY, CDR2 FYNNEI. The V and J ends lost 3 bases and 5 bases respectively, with 9 bases between them. The CDR3 reads CASSDLVRDTQYF. CDR3 DNA sequence: TGTGCCAGCAGTGATTTAGTGAGAGATACGCAGTATTTT.

The sample holds one count of this clone. The chain uses TRBV7-2 and TRBJ2-1; no firm D call. Germline V gene sequence: CDR1 SGHTA, CDR2 FQGNSA. The CDR3 is 11 residues long. V lost 5 bases and J lost 3, with 2 bases in between. Here the CDR3 reads CASSVYNEQFF. The CDR3 region has the DNA TGTGCCAGCAGCGTCTACAATGAGCAGTTCTTC. Full variable domain (remainder filled in from reference TRBV7-2 and TRBJ2-1): GAGVSQSPSNKVTEKGKDVELRCDPISGHTALYWYRQSLGQGLEFLIYFQGNSAPDKSGLPSDRFSAERTGGSVSTLTIQRTQQEDSAVYLCASSVYNEQFFGPGTRLTVL.

The CDR3 DNA is TGCGCCAGCAGCTTGGGGTCTACACCGGGCGAGCAGTACTTC. This gives the protein CASSLGSTPGEQYF. The chain is built from TRBV5-1 and TRBJ2-7; D gene unclear. Per germline, CDR1 SGHRS and CDR2 YFSETQ. V shed 0 bases and J shed 6 bases, with 13 bases lying between them. The CDR3 runs to 14 residues.

The J gene is TRBJ2-5, the V gene TRBV4-2; D could derive from TRBD1 or TRBD2 (6 bases each). V was cut by 2 bases and J by 5 bases, with 15 bases left in between. CDR1 and CDR2 from the germline V gene are LGHNA and YNFKEQ. The length of the CDR3 is 15 residues. CDR3 sequence reads: CASSQFFGGGETQYF. For the CDR3, the DNA is TGTGCCAGCAGCCAATTTTTCGGGGGCGGGGAGACCCAGTACTTC.

The chain links TRBV15 to TRBJ2-1, with D possibly TRBD2 on 6 matching bases. V lost 0 bases and J lost 12, with 12 bases in between. There are 13 residues in the CDR3. Germline V gene data show CDR1 as LNHNV and CDR2 as YYDKDF (reference sequence). CDR3 coding DNA: TGTGCCACCAGCAGAGATAGGGGCGGGGCGCAGTTCTTC. This gives the protein CATSRDRGGAQFF.

The V gene is TRBV6-5, the J gene TRBJ1-1; D might be TRBD1 (6 bases). The CDR3 is 14 amino acids. With 7 bases removed from V and 1 base from J, the gap between germline ends came to 13 bases. The germline gives CDR1 MNHEY, CDR2 SVGAGI. CDR3 loop: CASKPTGGNTEAFF. As DNA, the CDR3 is TGTGCCAGCAAGCCGACAGGAGGGAACACTGAAGCTTTCTTT.

The CDR3 loop is CASSPPALGSPEAFF. CDR3 DNA: TGTGCCAGCTCACCACCGGCCTTGGGGAGCCCTGAAGCTTTCTTT. This chain uses TRBV18 with TRBJ1-1; no clear D gene. CDR1 and CDR2 (germline): KGHSH, LQKENI. V was pared by 0 bases and J by 6 bases, with 14 bases between. The CDR3 extends over 15 amino acids.

The gene calls are TRBV7-9 and TRBJ2-7, with 7 bases matching TRBD1. The CDR3 contains 14 residues. V trimming: 3 bases; J trimming: 6 bases; junction bases outside the gene matches: 8. Germline V gene sequence: CDR1 SEHNR, CDR2 FQNEAQ (reference sequence). The CDR3 nucleotides are TGTGCCAGCAGCTTTTCCCACAGGGGTGGCGAGCAGTACTTC. Protein sequence: CASSFSHRGGEQYF.

The chain is built from TRBV9 and TRBJ2-3; D is unclear. Deletions cut 4 bases from V and 0 bases from J, with 9 bases between. The germline gives CDR1 SGDLS, CDR2 YYNGEE. The CDR3 covers 14 residues. Written as DNA, the CDR3 is TGTGCCAGCAGCCTCCCACCTAGCACAGATACGCAGTATTTT. This gives the protein CASSLPPSTDTQYF. Full variable domain (outside the CDR3, taken from reference TRBV9 and TRBJ2-3): DSGVTQTPKHLITATGQRVTLRCSPRSGDLSVYWYQQSLDQGLQFLIQYYNGEERAKGNILERFSAQQFPDLHSELNLSSLELGDSALYFCASSLPPSTDTQYFGPGTRLTVL.

The rearrangement uses TRBV19 and TRBJ1-6; a possible D gene is TRBD1 (5 bases). The V gene's germline CDR1 is LNHDA and CDR2 SQIVND (reference sequence). V shed 4 bases and J shed 5 bases, with 6 bases lying between them. This CDR3 region has 13 residues. Here the CDR3 DNA reads TGTGCCAGTAGTACGGGACATAATTCACCCCTCCACTTT. Translated, it gives CASSTGHNSPLHF.

The chain uses TRBV7-2 and TRBJ1-4; 7 bases map to TRBD1. V lost 5 bases to trimming and J lost 5 bases; unmatched junction nucleotides: 5. There are 14 residues in the CDR3. Germline-derived CDR1 and CDR2 are SGHTA and FQGNSA. CDR3 region: CASSPQGLNEKLFF. In DNA form, the CDR3 reads TGTGCCAGCAGCCCACAGGGGTTGAATGAAAAACTGTTTTTT. Supplemented by reference TRBV7-2 and TRBJ1-4, the full variable domain reads GAGVSQSPSNKVTEKGKDVELRCDPISGHTALYWYRQSLGQGLEFLIYFQGNSAPDKSGLPSDRFSAERTGGSVSTLTIQRTQQEDSAVYLCASSPQGLNEKLFFGSGTQLSVL.

Only a few counts were recorded for this clone. The junction does not match germline at one end; this may be a read error. The chain has TRBV6-2 or TRBV6-3 and TRBJ2-7, with D perhaps TRBD2 (5 bases). The germline gives CDR1 MNHEY, CDR2 SVGEGT. CDR3 size: 11 residues. The CDR3 DNA sequence: TGTGCCAGCAGTTCCCCCGGGCTAGCCAACTTC. Protein sequence: CASSSPGLANF.

The CDR3 sequence: CASSAPFGAGTGELFF. For the CDR3, the DNA is TGCGCCAGCAGCGCCCCGTTCGGGGCAGGAACCGGGGAGCTGTTTTTT. V gene TRBV5-1 combines with J gene TRBJ2-2; tentatively, D is TRBD1 or TRBD2 (5 bases each). This CDR3 region has 16 residues. V dropped 4 bases and J dropped 5 bases, with 18 bases sitting between them. CDR1 and CDR2 from the germline V gene are SGHRS and YFSETQ.

In nucleotides, the CDR3 is TGTGCCAGCAGCTTAGGCGGGACGGTCTCCTACGAGCAGTACTTC. Encoded protein: CASSLGGTVSYEQYF. This chain uses TRBV7-2 with TRBJ2-7; a possible D gene is TRBD2 (6 bases). Germline CDR1 reads SGHTA; CDR2 reads FQGNSA. V lost 1 base and J lost 0, with 10 bases in between. The CDR3 runs to 15 residues.

This chain joins TRBV7-8 and TRBJ2-3, with D unclear. Germline V gene data show CDR1 as SGHVS and CDR2 as FQNEAQ. The CDR3 consists of 17 residues. Trimming left V 1 base short and J 6 bases short, with 20 bases between. CDR3 in amino acids: CASSLGRGQNGWDTQYF. CDR3 sequence (DNA): TGTGCCAGCAGCTTAGGGAGAGGTCAAAACGGTTGGGATACGCAGTATTTT.

J is TRBJ1-5 and V is TRBV19; 7 bases are shared with TRBD1. The J segment lost 3 bases and the V segment lost 6 bases, leaving 5 bases of the junction unmatched. This CDR3 has 14 residues. The germline V gene has CDR1 LNHDA and CDR2 SQIVND (reference sequence). The CDR3 is CASSGTAHNQPQHF. CDR3 DNA: TGTGCCAGTAGCGGGACAGCACACAATCAGCCCCAGCATTTT.

This rearrangement joins TRBV5-6 to TRBJ2-2; 8 positions agree with TRBD2. Germline V CDR1 and CDR2: SGHDT, YYEEEE. This CDR3 is 16 amino acids long. The V segment lost 0 bases and the J segment 1 base; nucleotides outside the gene matches: 2. This CDR3 reads CASSLVGTRNTGELFF. In nucleotides, the CDR3 is TGTGCCAGCAGCTTGGTCGGGACTAGGAACACCGGGGAGCTGTTTTTT.